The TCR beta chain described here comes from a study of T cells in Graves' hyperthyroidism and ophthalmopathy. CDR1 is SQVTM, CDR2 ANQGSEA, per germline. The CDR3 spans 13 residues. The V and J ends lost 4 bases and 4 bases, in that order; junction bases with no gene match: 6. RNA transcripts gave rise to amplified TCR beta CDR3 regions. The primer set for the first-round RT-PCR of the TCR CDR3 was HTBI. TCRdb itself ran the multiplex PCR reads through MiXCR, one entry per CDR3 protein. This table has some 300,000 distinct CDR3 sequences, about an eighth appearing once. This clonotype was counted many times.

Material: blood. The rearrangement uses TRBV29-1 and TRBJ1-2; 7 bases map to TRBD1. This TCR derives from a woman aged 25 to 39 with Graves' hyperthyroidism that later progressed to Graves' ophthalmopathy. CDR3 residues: CSVGPPGGYGYTF. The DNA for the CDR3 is TGCAGCGTTGGCCCCCCAGGGGGCTATGGCTACACCTTC.